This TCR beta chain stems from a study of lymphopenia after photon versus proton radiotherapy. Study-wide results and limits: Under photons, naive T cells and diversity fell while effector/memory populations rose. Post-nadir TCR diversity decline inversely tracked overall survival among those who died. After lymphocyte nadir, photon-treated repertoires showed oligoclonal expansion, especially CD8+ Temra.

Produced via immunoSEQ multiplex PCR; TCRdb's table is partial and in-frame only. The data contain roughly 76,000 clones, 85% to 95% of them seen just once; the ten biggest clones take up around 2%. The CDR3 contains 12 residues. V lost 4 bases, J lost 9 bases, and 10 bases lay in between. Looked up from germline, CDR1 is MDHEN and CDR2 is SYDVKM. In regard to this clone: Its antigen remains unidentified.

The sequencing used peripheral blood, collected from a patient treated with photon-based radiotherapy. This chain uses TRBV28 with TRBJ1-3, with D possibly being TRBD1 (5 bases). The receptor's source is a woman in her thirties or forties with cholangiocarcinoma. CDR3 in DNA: TGTGCCAGCAGTTCGGGGGGGAGCACCATATATTTT. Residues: CASSSGGSTIYF.